This TCR beta chain was recorded in a study of OX40 agonist ivuxolimab in advanced cancers. The data were produced by immunoSEQ multiplex PCR, yet TCRdb's version contains in-frame clones alone and is incomplete. Among approximately 100,000 clones listed, just over 90% were seen once. As regards this clone: Its antigen is undetermined.

The CDR3 covers 11 residues. Germline CDR1 and CDR2: MDHEN and SYDVKM. Trimming removed 4 bases from V and 14 bases from J, with 12 bases in between. Study-level results: In a subset of nonresponders, normalized T-cell clonal expansion was also low. Among the lowest levels of clonal expansion were found in partial responders at 0.1-3.0 mg/kg. The study did not work out the antigen specificity of the expanded peripheral T cells.

The TCR comes from an adult with an advanced solid tumor such as melanoma, head and neck, liver or kidney cancer. The rearrangement links TRBV28 to TRBJ1-3; D might be TRBD1 (6 bases). Sequencing was performed on CD4+ or CD8+ T cells sorted from blood, taken in a trial of the OX40 agonist ivuxolimab. The CDR3 DNA sequence: TGTGCCAGCAGTTCCACAGGGCTTTTATATTTT. Its translation: CASSSTGLLYF.